Shown below are 26 T cell receptor beta chains from a single sample sequenced in a study of molecular identifiers for immune sequencing clone quantification. In TCRdb, the PCR reads were re-called with MiXCR into one record per CDR3 protein. The sample records about 330,000 distinct CDR3 sequences, roughly a quarter being singletons. The sequenced sample consisted of naive CD8+ T cells from blood, with Jurkat cell RNA spiked in. Specified subset: FACS-sorted CD8+CD4-CCR7+CD45RA+ naive T cells. The receptors originated from a human donor in good health. Some libraries in this study had Jurkat cell RNA spiked in.

The chain joins TRBV2 to TRBJ2-6, with no clear D. Trimming removed 10 bases from V and 0 bases from J, with 19 bases in between. Germline V gives CDR1 SNHLY, CDR2 FYNNEI. CDR3 length: 17 amino acids. In DNA, the CDR3 is TGTGCCATCAGACGATCAGAACAGAACTCTGGGGCCAACGTCCTGACTTTC. It codes for CAIRRSEQNSGANVLTF.

Regarding this clonotype: This CDR3 fails to terminate in the conserved phenylalanine or tryptophan, so it likely reflects a read error. The chain couples TRBV19 to TRBJ1-1; D ambiguous. Germline assignment: CDR1 LNHDA and CDR2 SQIVND (reference sequence). This CDR3 spans 14 amino acids. The CDR3 here is CASSMGTSNTGAFL. CDR3 nucleotides: TGTGCCAGTTCTATGGGCACCTCAAACACTGGAGCTTTCCTT.

This clonotype has a count of ten or more. The germline gene is not matched at one end of the junction; a read error may be the cause. V and J are TRBV7-9 and TRBJ2-3; 9 positions agree with TRBD1. CDR1 and CDR2 from the germline V gene are SEHNR and FQNEAQ (reference sequence). The CDR3 spans 15 residues. The CDR3 sequence is CASSSTTGGTDTQYF. The CDR3 DNA reads TGTGCCAGCAGCTCGACCACAGGGGGCACGGATACGCAGTATTTT.

At least ten counts were recorded for this clonotype. This chain connects TRBV30 to TRBJ1-1; possibly TRBD1 for D (5 bases). The germline CDR1 and CDR2 sequences are GTSNPN and SVGIG (reference sequence). Trimming shortened V by 0 bases and J by 4 bases, and 9 bases separated the two germline ends. There are 13 residues in the CDR3. CDR3 protein: CAWSVLQGTEAFF. CDR3 DNA sequence: TGTGCCTGGAGTGTACTGCAGGGCACTGAAGCTTTCTTT. Combining the CDR3 with reference TRBV30 and TRBJ1-1 gives the whole variable domain SQTIHQWPATLVQPVGSPLSLECTVEGTSNPNLYWYRQAAGRGLQLLFYSVGIGQISSEVPQNLSASRPQDRQFILSSKKLLLSDSGFYLCAWSVLQGTEAFFGQGTRLTVV.

Regarding this clonotype: The final CDR3 position lacks the conserved phenylalanine or tryptophan, pointing to a likely read error. The gene calls are TRBV6-2 or TRBV6-3 and TRBJ2-7, with 8 bases lining up with TRBD1. The length of the CDR3 is 12 residues. The V gene end was trimmed by 7 bases and the J gene end by 3 bases; junction bases not matched to a gene: 2. CDR1 is MNHEY, CDR2 SVGEGT, per germline. The CDR3 is CASTGGLYEQYL. The CDR3 DNA is TGTGCCAGCACAGGGGGCCTCTACGAGCAGTACCTC.

The chain links TRBV6-1 to TRBJ2-5; 10 positions agree with TRBD2. There are 17 residues in the CDR3. J was trimmed by 7 bases and V by 2 bases; bases with no gene match: 13. The germline V gene has CDR1 MNHNS and CDR2 SASEGT. The CDR3 protein is CASSEWGLAGVEGTQYF. As DNA, the CDR3 is TGTGCCAGCAGTGAATGGGGTCTAGCGGGAGTGGAGGGGACCCAGTACTTC.

This clonotype occurred many times. The chain combines TRBV20-1 with TRBJ2-7; no reliable D call. The V end was cut by 0 bases, the J end by 6 bases, with 9 bases between. There are 12 residues in the CDR3. Germline V gene sequence: CDR1 DFQATT, CDR2 SNEGSKA (reference sequence). The CDR3 sequence is CSAREVTSEQYF. As DNA, the CDR3 is TGCAGTGCTAGAGAGGTGACCTCCGAGCAGTACTTC.

In its sample, this clonotype was seen a few times. This chain links TRBV25-1 with TRBJ2-1; 10 bases match TRBD1. J gave up 7 bases and V 2 bases, and 5 bases lay outside the gene matches. CDR3 length equals 15 residues. CDR1 and CDR2 (germline): MGHDK, SYGVNS. CDR3 sequence (DNA): TGTGCCAGCAGTGAAGGGACAGGGGTTTGGAATGAGCAGTTCTTC. Its protein is CASSEGTGVWNEQFF.

This clonotype was observed a few times. The chain has TRBV27 and TRBJ1-1, with D possibly matching TRBD1 (5 bases). The ends were cut back, 1 base at V and 0 bases at J, with 9 bases in the middle. The CDR3 runs 15 residues. CDR1 and CDR2 from the germline V gene are MNHEY and SMNVEV (reference sequence). Here the CDR3 DNA reads TGTGCCAGCAGTTTATACGGGGGTATGAACACTGAAGCTTTCTTT. The encoded protein is CASSLYGGMNTEAFF.

This clonotype was counted many times. The chain is built from TRBV27 and TRBJ2-7; a weak D match, TRBD2 (5 bases). V was cut by 0 bases and J by 2 bases, with 8 bases left in between. Germline V lookup: CDR1 MNHEY, CDR2 SMNVEV (reference sequence). This CDR3 is 14 amino acids long. The CDR3 region is CASSLSLGPYEQYF. The CDR3 DNA reads TGTGCCAGCAGTTTATCACTAGGACCCTACGAGCAGTACTTC.

The chain is built from TRBV19 and TRBJ2-3; 10 positions agree with TRBD2. Germline CDR1 and CDR2: LNHDA and SQIVND (reference sequence). Trimming removed 5 bases from V and 1 base from J; junction bases left unmatched: 6. CDR3 length: 16 amino acids. CDR3: CASSPPGTSGTDTQYF. DNA of the CDR3: TGTGCCAGTAGTCCTCCCGGGACTAGCGGCACAGATACGCAGTATTTT.

There are many counts of this clonotype. The chain combines TRBV29-1 with TRBJ2-3; 7 bases are shared with TRBD2. The germline gives CDR1 SQVTM, CDR2 ANQGSEA. This CDR3 comprises 14 residues. CDR3 sequence: CLASGDQGTDTQYF. The DNA of the CDR3 is TGCCTTGCAAGCGGGGACCAGGGAACAGATACGCAGTATTTT.

This clonotype was seen ten or more times. The V call is TRBV6-5, the J call TRBJ2-7, with 12 positions matching TRBD1. From germline, CDR1 is MNHEY and CDR2 SVGAGI. J gave up 3 bases and V 0 bases, and 3 bases lay outside the gene matches. This CDR3 comprises 16 residues. For the CDR3, the DNA is TGTGCCAGCAGTTACTCCGGGACAGGGGGCGTCTACGAGCAGTACTTC. This gives the protein CASSYSGTGGVYEQYF.

Remarks on this clonotype: Since a much larger clone is just one base distant, this may be a read error. The rearrangement uses TRBV4-1 and TRBJ2-7, with 8 bases matching TRBD1. The CDR3 runs 14 residues. CDR1 is MGHRA, CDR2 YSYEKL, per germline. CDR3 protein: CAGSQDQTGAEQYF. The CDR3 DNA is TGCGCCGGCAGCCAAGATCAGACAGGGGCCGAGCAGTACTTC.

Comments on this clonotype: This may stem from a read error, because a much larger clone lies one nucleotide away. The chain couples TRBV28 to TRBJ2-3, with D hard to call. Germline V CDR1 and CDR2: MDHEN, SYDVKM. The length of the CDR3 is 16 residues. CDR3 residues: CASRFTGHTPTDTQYF. Written as DNA, the CDR3 is TGTGCCAGCCGTTTTACCGGGCACACCCCCACAGATACGCAGTATTTT. Full variable domain (rest looked up from reference TRBV28 and TRBJ2-3): DVKVTQSSRYLVKRTGEKVFLECVQDMDHENMFWYRQDPGLGLRLIYFSYDVKMKEKGDIPEGYSVSREKKERFSLILESASTNQTSMYLCASRFTGHTPTDTQYFGPGTRLTVL.

This clonotype has at least ten counts. The CDR3 reads CASSDPGLLYEQYF. CDR3 sequence (DNA): TGTGCCAGCAGCGACCCGGGACTATTATACGAGCAGTACTTC. V and J are TRBV28 and TRBJ2-7, with 7 bases fitting TRBD2. Germline CDR1 and CDR2: MDHEN and SYDVKM. This CDR3 contains 14 residues. Trimming at V came to 6 bases and at J to 4 bases, leaving 9 bases not matched to a gene.

This clonotype showed up many times. The chain recombines TRBV12-3 or TRBV12-4 with TRBJ2-5; 10 bases are shared with TRBD2. Trimming removed 3 bases from V and 5 bases from J; junction bases left unmatched: 15. CDR3 length: 18 amino acids. CDR3 in DNA: TGTGCCAGCAGTTTTGCTACTAGCGGGGTCCAGCGGGGTGAGACCCAGTACTTC. Translation: CASSFATSGVQRGETQYF.

This chain connects TRBV20-1 to TRBJ1-1; TRBD1 matches at 8 bases. The CDR3 is 17 amino acids. V trimming: 0 bases; J trimming: 3 bases; junction bases outside the gene matches: 12. Per germline, CDR1 DFQATT and CDR2 SNEGSKA (reference sequence). The CDR3 sequence is CSARDSGGAGYYTEAFF. In DNA form, the CDR3 reads TGCAGTGCTAGAGATTCAGGGGGCGCCGGTTATTACACTGAAGCTTTCTTT.

About this clonotype: Because the CDR3 is missing its conserved closing phenylalanine or tryptophan, this is likely a read error. This sequence joins TRBV5-3 and TRBJ2-5; possible D gene TRBD2, 6 bases. TRBV5-3 is known as an ORF, though its function is uncertain. The CDR3 runs 17 residues. Trimming took 8 bases from V and 1 from J, leaving 24 bases between them. DNA of the CDR3: TGTGCCAGCAGCCCGGAAGTCAGCGGCGGGGCCCAAGAGACCCAGTACATC. The encoded protein is CASSPEVSGGAQETQYI.

Many counts were recorded for this clonotype. The rearrangement joins TRBV10-2 to TRBJ1-6; D call uncertain. Germline loops: CDR1 WSHSY, CDR2 SAAADI. The CDR3 has 14 residues. V was cut by 7 bases and J by 0 bases, with 7 bases left in between. CDR3 in amino acids: CASMPISYNSPLHF. As DNA, the CDR3 is TGCGCCAGCATGCCTATCTCCTATAATTCACCCCTCCACTTT.

This sequence joins TRBV11-1 and TRBJ2-7; a weak D match, TRBD1 (6 bases). V was trimmed by 5 bases and J by 3 bases, leaving 23 bases between them. Germline CDR1 SGHAT, CDR2 FQDESV (reference sequence). The CDR3 is made up of 17 amino acids. This CDR3 reads CASSVSGAGDLLYEQYF. The DNA of the CDR3 is TGTGCCAGCAGCGTCTCCGGGGCAGGGGACCTCCTCTACGAGCAGTACTTC.

This clonotype is a singleton in its sample. This may be a read error, as it is one base from a much larger clone. The genes are TRBV5-4 and TRBJ1-4, with D possibly TRBD1 on 5 matching bases. Germline CDR1 and CDR2: SGHNT and YYREEE (reference sequence). Trimming stripped 2 bases from V and 1 base from J, with 12 bases between. The CDR3 extends over 16 amino acids. The CDR3 loop reads CASSFRTRGTNEKLFF. In nucleotides, the CDR3 is TGTGCCAGCAGCTTCAGGACAAGGGGAACTAATGAAAAACTGTTTTTT.

The J gene is TRBJ2-7, the V gene TRBV19; D is ambiguous. CDR3 size: 17 residues. V was cut by 3 bases and J by 3 bases, with 21 bases left in between. Germline CDR1 LNHDA, CDR2 SQIVND (reference sequence). CDR3 nucleotides: TGTGCCAGTAGTATCGGCTCCGGAGTTAATCACTTCTACGAGCAGTACTTC. Amino acid sequence: CASSIGSGVNHFYEQYF.

This clonotype was counted at least ten times. The gene calls are TRBV28 and TRBJ2-7, with D possibly TRBD2 on 6 matching bases. This CDR3 has 12 residues. Germline V gene lookup returns CDR1 MDHEN and CDR2 SYDVKM. V was shortened by 6 bases and J by 6 bases, with 12 bases between the two germline ends. The CDR3 region has the DNA TGTGCCAGCAGCGGATTGGAGGGCGAGCAGTACTTC. This translates into CASSGLEGEQYF.

This clonotype was seen a few times. This may come from a read error, since a much larger clone is one base off. The rearrangement links TRBV29-1 to TRBJ2-3, with D possibly being TRBD2 (5 bases). CDR1 is SQVTM, CDR2 ANQGSEA, per germline. The CDR3 has 10 residues. For the CDR3, the DNA is TGCAGCGCTAGCACAGTTACGCAGTATTTT. Translated, it gives CSASTVTQYF.

To note about this clonotype: The conserved phenylalanine or tryptophan is not found at the CDR3 terminus, so this likely reflects a read error. The chain uses TRBV4-3 and TRBJ2-7; 7 nucleotides agree with TRBD1. This CDR3 has 14 residues. Germline V gives CDR1 LGHNA, CDR2 YSLEER. With 2 bases clipped from V and 3 bases from J, the junction kept 4 bases outside the gene matches. CDR3 amino acids: CASSQNRGDYEQYS. The CDR3, as DNA: TGCGCCAGCAGCCAAAACAGGGGTGACTACGAGCAGTACTCC.